The clone carrying this TCR beta chain occurred a few times. Its target is unknown. Arm-PCR of CDR3 regions and iRepertoire HTBI primers were the basis on which TCR beta libraries were built. Using its own MiXCR run on the multiplex PCR reads, TCRdb lists one record per CDR3 protein. The data hold about 500,000 distinct CDR3 sequences, with around 15% observed a single time. The data belong to a study of regulatory T cells in long-lasting Graves disease. Points from the study as a whole: TRBV28, TRBJ1-2 and TRBJ2-5 were favored in persistent disease.

Germline trimming cut 5 bases from V and 5 bases from J; bases unmatched to any gene: 5. Germline assignment: CDR1 LNHDA and CDR2 SQIVND (reference sequence). This CDR3 has 14 amino acids. The time point was: newly diagnosed GD, antithyroid drugs for less than 3 months. Extracted RNA from PBMCs served as the source of the TCR library. The sample was also reused in another study, on T cells in Graves' hyperthyroidism and ophthalmopathy. That study reports: The patients, who ranged from 18 to 65 in age, presented with newly diagnosed hyperthyroidism lasting under 2 months. Patients were excluded for uncontrolled infection, other autoimmune disease, pregnancy or lactation.

The sequence came from a middle-aged man with Graves disease. The chain joins TRBV19 to TRBJ2-2; 7 nucleotides match TRBD1. The sample in question was peripheral blood mononuclear cells (PBMCs), obtained at new diagnosis, from a patient treated with antithyroid drugs. CDR3 sequence reads: CASSPRQGTGELFF. CDR3 nucleotides: TGTGCCAGTAGTCCACGACAGGGAACCGGGGAGCTGTTTTTT.